The sequence of this T cell receptor (beta chain) was determined in a study of tumor-infiltrating lymphocytes in primary liver carcinoma. A primer matching the constant region was used to make TCR beta cDNA from approximately 0.55 ug of total RNA. Three nested multiplex PCR rounds, a slightly modified ARM-PCR, produced the libraries for TCR beta. With TRBV1-TRBV30 forward primers and a C-beta reverse primer, the first two PCR rounds were run for approximately 9 cycles each. MiXCR was run by TCRdb on the multiplex PCR reads, yielding one entry per CDR3 protein. The table includes approximately 92,000 distinct CDR3 sequences, 65% to 70% detected once. About this clonotype itself: Mismatch with germline at one junction end may stem from a read error.

From unsorted bulk tissue weighing roughly 18-31 mg, DNA and RNA were co-extracted. This CDR3 has 13 amino acids. Germline CDR1 is MNHEY and CDR2 is SVGAGI. The specimen sequenced was tumor-adjacent normal liver tissue. V gene TRBV6-5 combines with J gene TRBJ2-1, with 10 nucleotides matching TRBD1. This TCR was sampled from a man aged 40-55 years with primary liver carcinoma and hepatitis B virus infection. The CDR3 DNA is TGTGCCGGCAGTCAGGACAGGGGGAATGAGCAGTCCTTC. Translation: CAGSQDRGNEQSF.